This T cell receptor beta chain is drawn from a study of cytomegalovirus exposure and HLA in healthy donors. Points from the study as a whole: Cytomegalovirus-associated status was assigned to more than 150 TCR beta chains.

Healthy bone marrow donors supplied every sample. V lost 9 bases and J lost 2; bases outside the gene matches: 6. Germline V gene lookup returns CDR1 LNHDA and CDR2 SQIVND (reference sequence). This CDR3 contains 14 residues. Researchers ran the PCR with 60 Vbeta and 13 Jbeta primers. The data were produced by immunoSEQ multiplex PCR, yet TCRdb's version contains in-frame clones alone and is incomplete. This table holds approximately 80,000 clones, 73% found once. Concerning this clone itself: Antigen: not known.

The TCR originated in a woman in her forties in good health and CMV-seropositive. Sequences were obtained from PBMCs. V is TRBV19 and J is TRBJ2-7; 11 bases agree with TRBD1. CDR3 residues: CARAGQGGAYEQYF. The CDR3 DNA reads TGTGCCAGGGCGGGACAGGGGGGAGCCTACGAGCAGTACTTC.